Here is one T cell receptor beta chain with its context. The count of this clone is one. Its antigen is currently not known. No per-base quality is available; no much larger clone lies one base away. The trial excluded patients who had a history of autoimmune disease or were on systemic immunosuppression. Peripheral blood for TCR sequencing was collected from all dose cohorts at baseline, on cycle 4 day 1, and on cycle 7 day 1. Samples were obtained from an open-label, multicenter, first-in-human phase I dose-escalation trial of ivuxolimab. Adults with locally advanced or metastatic melanoma, renal cell carcinoma, hepatocellular carcinoma or head and neck squamous cell carcinoma were enrolled in the trial. CD4+ and CD8+ T cells were sorted separately from peripheral blood before TCR sequencing. This sample is drawn from a study of OX40 agonist ivuxolimab in advanced cancers. With respect to the entire study: Ivuxolimab was a fully human IgG2 agonistic monoclonal antibody targeting the costimulatory receptor OX40 (CD134). The paper covers the monotherapy dose-escalation part of the phase I ivuxolimab trial, which included N of about 56 patients. Of the roughly 52 patients in dose escalation, some 20 had hepatocellular carcinoma, roughly 15 had melanoma, 9 had renal cell carcinoma and 9 had head and neck cancer. The point of sequencing TCRbeta in the periphery was to test whether ivuxolimab changed TCR sequence diversity and drove clonal T-cell expansion. Partial responses occurred in three dose-escalation patients: two with cutaneous melanoma and one with hepatocellular carcinoma. Patients were allowed to have had prior anti-PD-1, anti-PD-L1 or anti-CTLA-4 therapy, and approximately 40% of the dose-escalation patients had been treated with checkpoint inhibitors. A male proportion of almost 85% and a mean age of about 60 years, ranging from about 20 to 80, were recorded for the dose-escalation cohort. Intravenous ivuxolimab was administered to patients every 2 weeks at six dose levels: 0.01, 0.1, 0.3, 1.5, 3 and 10 mg/kg.

Study-level results and caveats: After ivuxolimab, expanded clones were on average more numerous among CD8+ T cells than among CD4+ T cells. In the 0.1-3.0 mg/kg groups, partial responders were among the patients with the lowest normalized peripheral clonal expansion, particularly in CD8+ T cells. At doses of 0.1 to 3.0 mg/kg, clonal expansion of both CD4+ and CD8+ blood T cells was observed from baseline to week 6. Low levels of normalized T-cell clonal expansion were also seen in some patients who did not respond. The antigen specificity of the clonally expanded peripheral T cells was not determined.

Genomic DNA was extracted from sorted cells for sequencing of the TCRbeta CDR3 region. The immunoSEQ Assay was used to sequence the TCRbeta CDR3 regions. Here the immuneACCESS table is served through TCRdb, limited to in-frame sequences with V and J called. Missing clones are a known gap in these copies; in checked studies unresolved V genes cover under half, and the rest lacks a known reason. Here the sample has 68,000 or so clones; roughly 86% occur a single time. Roughly 2% of the sample lies in the top ten. The TCR was taken from an adult with an advanced solid tumor such as melanoma, head and neck, liver or kidney cancer. The sample here was CD4+ or CD8+ T cells sorted from blood, taken in a trial of the OX40 agonist ivuxolimab.

This receptor carries the CDR3 CASSPLHRGSNYGYTF. The sequenced DNA is TGTGCCAGTAGTCCCCTGCACAGGGGATCTAACTATGGCTACACCTTC. Recombination joined TRBV19 with TRBJ1-2; 7 junctional bases match TRBD1. The CDR3 spans 16 residues, from the cysteine through the phenylalanine. Only CDR3 DNA remains: 48 bases, in frame from the first base. CDR1 and CDR2 were assigned from the germline V gene (reference sequence) as LNHDA and SQIVND. Trimming removed 5 bases from V and 0 bases from J; the gene matches leave 9 bases unexplained.